These T cell receptor beta chains were read from a single sample in a study of blood T cell repertoires in COVID-19. Clones were read by immunoSEQ multiplex PCR, and TCRdb kept only the in-frame ones, dropping some. Seen here are some 66,000 clones, 82% observed once, and the top ten hold less than 8.5%. Input material: peripheral blood. The receptors stem from a man in his fifties or sixties with acute or convalescent COVID-19. Both conserved end residues are part of each CDR3. A D gene is named only where the DNA matches it firmly. Only part of the rows carry a size: once, few, many, or a class if the clone is expanded.

clone_size: .
d_call: .
v_call: TRBV4-3
j_call: TRBJ1-2
cdr3_nt: TGCGCCAGCAGCCAAGATAAGAGGAGCCTCTATGGCTACACCTTC
cdr3_aa: CASSQDKRSLYGYTF

clone_size: .
d_call: TRBD1
v_call: TRBV6-5
j_call: TRBJ1-1
cdr3_nt: TGTGCCAGCACCAAACAGGGGGCAAGGGGGACTGAAGCTTTCTTT
cdr3_aa: CASTKQGARGTEAFF

clone_size: .
d_call: .
v_call: TRBV6-2/TRBV6-3
j_call: TRBJ2-1
cdr3_nt: .
cdr3_aa: CASSSSGLFENEQFF

clone_size: .
d_call: TRBD1
v_call: TRBV19
j_call: TRBJ1-6
cdr3_nt: TGTGCCAGTAGTACGGGACAGAGAAATTCACCCCTCCACTTT
cdr3_aa: CASSTGQRNSPLHF

clone_size: .
d_call: TRBD1
v_call: TRBV19
j_call: TRBJ1-5
cdr3_nt: TGTGCCAGTAGACCACCCAACCGACAGGGGGGGCAGCCCCAGCATTTT
cdr3_aa: CASRPPNRQGGQPQHF

clone_size: .
d_call: .
v_call: TRBV11-3
j_call: TRBJ2-1
cdr3_nt: TGTGCCAGCAGCCTAGCCCAGGGGAACAATGAGCAGTTCTTC
cdr3_aa: CASSLAQGNNEQFF

clone_size: .
d_call: .
v_call: TRBV2
j_call: TRBJ1-6
cdr3_nt: TGTGCCAGCAGTGAAGAGGCAGGGAGGAATTCACCCCTCCACTTT
cdr3_aa: CASSEEAGRNSPLHF

clone_size: .
d_call: .
v_call: TRBV3-1/TRBV3-2
j_call: TRBJ1-1
cdr3_nt: TGTGCCAGCAGTCTGAGGGAGGCGAACACTGAAGCTTTCTTT
cdr3_aa: CASSLREANTEAFF

clone_size: .
d_call: .
v_call: TRBV5-1
j_call: TRBJ2-5
cdr3_nt: TGCGCCAGCACGCTTCAGTTTTCTGGTTTCCAAGAGACCCAGTACTTC
cdr3_aa: CASTLQFSGFQETQYF

clone_size: .
d_call: TRBD1
v_call: TRBV10-3
j_call: TRBJ2-1
cdr3_nt: TGTGCCATCAGTGGGACAGGGAGTCCCGGTAGGTACAATGAGCAGTTCTTC
cdr3_aa: CAISGTGSPGRYNEQFF

clone_size: .
d_call: .
v_call: TRBV18
j_call: TRBJ2-5
cdr3_nt: TGTGCCAGCTCCCCGGGACTTCAAGAGACCCAGTACTTC
cdr3_aa: CASSPGLQETQYF

clone_size: few
d_call: TRBD1
v_call: TRBV5-1
j_call: TRBJ1-1
cdr3_nt: TGCGCCAGCAGCGCGGGACAGGGGGCGCGAACTGAAGCTTTCTTT
cdr3_aa: CASSAGQGARTEAFF

clone_size: .
d_call: .
v_call: TRBV6-2/TRBV6-3
j_call: TRBJ2-5
cdr3_nt: TGTGCCAGCAGTTCATGGAGGGGCGGCCAAGAGACCCAGTACTTC
cdr3_aa: CASSSWRGGQETQYF

clone_size: .
d_call: .
v_call: TRBV6-5
j_call: TRBJ1-3
cdr3_nt: TGTGCCAGCCAAACACCAAGCTCTGGAAACACCATATATTTT
cdr3_aa: CASQTPSSGNTIYF

clone_size: .
d_call: .
v_call: TRBV24-1
j_call: TRBJ2-1
cdr3_nt: TGTGCCACCAGTGAGCAGGGCTACAATGAGCAGTTCTTC
cdr3_aa: CATSEQGYNEQFF

clone_size: .
d_call: TRBD2
v_call: TRBV5-6
j_call: TRBJ2-3
cdr3_nt: TGTGCCAGCAGCCGCTTCGGGACTAGCGGCTACACAGATACGCAGTATTTT
cdr3_aa: CASSRFGTSGYTDTQYF

clone_size: .
d_call: .
v_call: TRBV4-1
j_call: TRBJ1-2
cdr3_nt: TGCGCCAGCAGCCAAGATTGGGGGGAAAAGAACTATGGCTACACCTTC
cdr3_aa: CASSQDWGEKNYGYTF

clone_size: .
d_call: TRBD1
v_call: TRBV6-4
j_call: TRBJ2-6
cdr3_nt: TGTGCCAGCAGTGACTCAGACAGGGGGATTTCTGGGGCCAACGTCCTGACTTTC
cdr3_aa: CASSDSDRGISGANVLTF

clone_size: .
d_call: .
v_call: TRBV9
j_call: TRBJ1-5
cdr3_nt: TGTGCCAGCAGCGTAGGGACAGACAATCAGCCCCAGCATTTT
cdr3_aa: CASSVGTDNQPQHF

clone_size: .
d_call: .
v_call: TRBV18
j_call: TRBJ2-2
cdr3_nt: TGTGCCAGCTCATCTCAGGGGCCCTCGAACACCGGGGAGCTGTTTTTT
cdr3_aa: CASSSQGPSNTGELFF

clone_size: .
d_call: .
v_call: TRBV3-1/TRBV3-2
j_call: TRBJ1-2
cdr3_nt: TGTGCCAGCAGCCAAGGGGGAGGAGGAACTCTCTATGGCTACACCTTC
cdr3_aa: CASSQGGGGTLYGYTF

clone_size: .
d_call: .
v_call: TRBV7-9
j_call: TRBJ2-7
cdr3_nt: TGTGCCAGCAGCTTGGACAGCTCGCCCTCCTACGAGCAGTACTTC
cdr3_aa: CASSLDSSPSYEQYF

clone_size: .
d_call: TRBD2
v_call: TRBV5-1
j_call: TRBJ2-1
cdr3_nt: TGCGCCAGCAGCAAGCCGGGACTAGCCGGGGGGAATGAACAGTTCTTC
cdr3_aa: CASSKPGLAGGNEQFF

clone_size: .
d_call: .
v_call: TRBV30
j_call: TRBJ1-5
cdr3_nt: TGTGCCTGGAGTGCGGGTCCCAATCAGCCCCAGCATTTT
cdr3_aa: CAWSAGPNQPQHF